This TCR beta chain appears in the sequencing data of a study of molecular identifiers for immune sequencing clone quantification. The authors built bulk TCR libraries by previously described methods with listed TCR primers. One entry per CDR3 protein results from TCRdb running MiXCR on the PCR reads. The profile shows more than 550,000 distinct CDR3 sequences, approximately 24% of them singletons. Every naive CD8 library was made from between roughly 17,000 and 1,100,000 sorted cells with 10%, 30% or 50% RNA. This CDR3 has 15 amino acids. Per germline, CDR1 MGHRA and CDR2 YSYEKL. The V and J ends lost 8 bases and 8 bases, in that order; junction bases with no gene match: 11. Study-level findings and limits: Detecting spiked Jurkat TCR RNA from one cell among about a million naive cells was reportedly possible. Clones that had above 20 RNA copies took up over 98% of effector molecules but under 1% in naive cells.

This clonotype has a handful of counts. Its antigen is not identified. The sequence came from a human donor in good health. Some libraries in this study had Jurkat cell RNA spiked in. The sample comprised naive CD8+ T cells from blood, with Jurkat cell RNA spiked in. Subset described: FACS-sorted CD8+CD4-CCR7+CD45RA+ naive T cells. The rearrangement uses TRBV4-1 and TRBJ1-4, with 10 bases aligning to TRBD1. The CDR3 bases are TGCGCCAGCTCCCTCTTAGGGACAGGGGAGGAAAAACTGTTTTTT. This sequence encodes CASSLLGTGEEKLFF.